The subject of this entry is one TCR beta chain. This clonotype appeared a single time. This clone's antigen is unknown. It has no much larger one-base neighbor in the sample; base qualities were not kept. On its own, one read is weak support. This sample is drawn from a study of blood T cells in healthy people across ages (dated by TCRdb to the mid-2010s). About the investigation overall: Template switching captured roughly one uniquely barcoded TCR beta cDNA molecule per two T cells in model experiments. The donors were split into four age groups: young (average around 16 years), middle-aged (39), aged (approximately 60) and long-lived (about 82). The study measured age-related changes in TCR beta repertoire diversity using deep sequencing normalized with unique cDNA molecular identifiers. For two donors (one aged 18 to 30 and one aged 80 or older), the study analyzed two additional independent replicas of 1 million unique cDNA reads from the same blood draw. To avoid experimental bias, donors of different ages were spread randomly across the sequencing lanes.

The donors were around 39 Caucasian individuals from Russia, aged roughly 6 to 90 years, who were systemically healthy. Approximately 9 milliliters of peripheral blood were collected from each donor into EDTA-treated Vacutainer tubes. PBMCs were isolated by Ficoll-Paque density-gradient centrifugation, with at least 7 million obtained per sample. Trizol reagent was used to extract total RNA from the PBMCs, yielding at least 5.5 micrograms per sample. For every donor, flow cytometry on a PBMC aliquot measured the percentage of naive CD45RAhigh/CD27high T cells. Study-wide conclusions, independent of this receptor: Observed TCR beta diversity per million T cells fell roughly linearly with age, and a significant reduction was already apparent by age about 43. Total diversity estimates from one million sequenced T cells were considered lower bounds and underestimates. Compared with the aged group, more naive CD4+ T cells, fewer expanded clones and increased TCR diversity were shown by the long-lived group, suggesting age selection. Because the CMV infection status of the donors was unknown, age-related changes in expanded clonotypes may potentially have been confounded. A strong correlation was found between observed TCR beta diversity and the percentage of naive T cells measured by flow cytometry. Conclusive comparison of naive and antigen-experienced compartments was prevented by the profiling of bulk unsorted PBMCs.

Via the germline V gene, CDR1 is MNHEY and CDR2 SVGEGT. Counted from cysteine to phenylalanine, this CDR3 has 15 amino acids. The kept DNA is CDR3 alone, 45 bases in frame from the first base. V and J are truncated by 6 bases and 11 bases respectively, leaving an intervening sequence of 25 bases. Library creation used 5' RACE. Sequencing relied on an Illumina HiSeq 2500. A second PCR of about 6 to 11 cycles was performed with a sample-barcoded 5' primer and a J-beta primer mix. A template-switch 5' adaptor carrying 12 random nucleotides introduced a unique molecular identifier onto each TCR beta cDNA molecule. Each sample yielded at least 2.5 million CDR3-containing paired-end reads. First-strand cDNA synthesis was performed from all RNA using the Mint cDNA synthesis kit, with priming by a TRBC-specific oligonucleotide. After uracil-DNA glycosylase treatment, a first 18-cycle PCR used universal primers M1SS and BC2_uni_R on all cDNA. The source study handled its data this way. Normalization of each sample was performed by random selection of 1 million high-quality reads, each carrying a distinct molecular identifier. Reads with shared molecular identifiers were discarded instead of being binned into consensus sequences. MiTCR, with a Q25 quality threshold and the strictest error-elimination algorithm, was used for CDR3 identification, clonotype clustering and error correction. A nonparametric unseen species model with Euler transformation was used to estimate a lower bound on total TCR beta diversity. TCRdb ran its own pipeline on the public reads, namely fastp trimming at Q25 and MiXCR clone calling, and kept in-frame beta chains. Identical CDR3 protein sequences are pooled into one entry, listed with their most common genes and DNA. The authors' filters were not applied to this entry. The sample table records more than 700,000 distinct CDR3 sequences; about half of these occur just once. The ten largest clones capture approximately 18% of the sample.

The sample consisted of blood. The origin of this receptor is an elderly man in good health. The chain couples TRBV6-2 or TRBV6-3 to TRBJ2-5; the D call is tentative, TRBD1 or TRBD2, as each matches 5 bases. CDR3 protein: CASRGVGRVVCGQYF. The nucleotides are TGTGCCAGCAGGGGTGTGGGCAGGGTAGTCTGCGGGCAGTACTTC.